The 31 T cell receptor beta chains below come from one sample, sequenced in a study of OX40 agonist ivuxolimab in advanced cancers. Profiled with immunoSEQ multiplex PCR; TCRdb holds only in-frame clones, not every one. This table holds tens of thousands of clones, more than 80% found once. The sequences come from CD4+ or CD8+ T cells sorted from blood, collected in a trial of the OX40 agonist ivuxolimab. These receptors all stem from an adult with an advanced solid tumor such as melanoma, head and neck, liver or kidney cancer.

This clone was counted many times. V usage is TRBV5-1 and J usage is TRBJ2-1; 9 bases map to TRBD2. Looked up from germline, CDR1 is SGHRS and CDR2 is YFSETQ. V lost 5 bases to trimming and J lost 6 bases; unmatched junction nucleotides: 6. The CDR3 contains 14 residues. The CDR3 region is CASRRTSEINEQFF. In nucleotides, the CDR3 is TGCGCCAGCAGAAGGACTAGCGAGATCAATGAGCAGTTCTTC.

V is TRBV28 and J is TRBJ2-1; 8 bases align to TRBD2. The CDR3 extends over 16 amino acids. The trim removed 5 bases at V and 8 bases at J, leaving 14 bases unmatched. Germline assignment: CDR1 MDHEN and CDR2 SYDVKM. The CDR3 DNA reads as TGTGCCAGCAGTATCCCTAGCGGGCCCCCCCTGGATGAGCAGTTCTTC. Protein product: CASSIPSGPPLDEQFF.

Written as DNA, the CDR3 is TGCGCCAGCAGCGACATCTGGGACACTGAAGCTTTCTTT. This gives the protein CASSDIWDTEAFF. The chain links TRBV5-1 to TRBJ1-1, with D unclear. The germline CDR1 and CDR2 sequences are SGHRS and YFSETQ. This CDR3 is built from 13 residues. Trimming cost V 4 bases and J 3 bases, with 10 bases left between them.

This chain uses TRBV16 with TRBJ2-2, with D perhaps TRBD2 (5 bases). There are 12 residues in the CDR3. Germline CDR1 and CDR2: KGHSY and FQNENV. The V gene lost 5 bases and the J gene lost 6 bases, with 7 bases spanning the gap. The CDR3 here is CASSFGAGELFF. In nucleotides, the CDR3 is TGTGCCAGCAGCTTCGGGGCCGGGGAGCTGTTTTTT.

The chain has TRBV13 and TRBJ2-5; no firm D call. The germline V gene has CDR1 PRHDT and CDR2 FYEKMQ (reference sequence). Between the trimmed V and J ends, which lost 3 bases and 3 bases, there was a span of 11 bases. The CDR3 is 14 residues long. The CDR3 loop reads CASSFRMQEETQYF. The CDR3 region has the DNA TGTGCCAGCAGCTTTAGAATGCAGGAAGAGACCCAGTACTTC.

The chain couples TRBV6-1 to TRBJ1-1, with unresolved D. The CDR3 is 14 residues long. Germline lookup yields CDR1 MNHNS and CDR2 SASEGT. V gave up 8 bases and J gave up 1 base, with 14 bases separating them. The CDR3 DNA is TGTGCCAGCCAAGACCCGGGGAAGAACACTGAAGCTTTCTTT. It encodes CASQDPGKNTEAFF.

The count of this clone is one. V usage is TRBV7-9 and J usage is TRBJ2-3, with D perhaps given as TRBD1 or TRBD2 (5 bases each). The CDR3 contains 14 residues. From germline, CDR1 is SEHNR and CDR2 FQNEAQ (reference sequence). V lost 2 bases to trimming and J lost 6 bases, with 12 bases between them. The CDR3 coding sequence is TGTGCCAGCAGCTTATTCCAGGGAGAGGATACGCAGTATTTT. Amino acids: CASSLFQGEDTQYF.

This clone was seen a handful of times. The V gene is TRBV5-1, the J gene TRBJ2-3, with D tentatively TRBD1 (6 bases). The CDR3 has 16 amino acids. Germline V gene lookup returns CDR1 SGHRS and CDR2 YFSETQ. V was trimmed by 3 bases and J by 1 base, leaving 15 bases between them. CDR3 loop: CASSSYRDTGTDTQYF. The DNA of the CDR3 is TGCGCCAGCAGCTCGTACCGGGACACAGGCACAGATACGCAGTATTTT.

The V gene is TRBV7-9, the J gene TRBJ2-7; perhaps TRBD1 as D (7 bases). Trimming cost V 8 bases and J 2 bases, with 22 bases left between them. CDR1 is SEHNR, CDR2 FQNEAQ, per germline (reference sequence). CDR3 length: 16 amino acids. The CDR3 bases are TGTGCCAGCGCTTTAGGCGGGACAGTGATTCCCTACGAGCAGTACTTC. Its translation is CASALGGTVIPYEQYF.

V is TRBV11-2 and J is TRBJ2-7; 10 bases align to TRBD2. The germline V gene has CDR1 SGHAT and CDR2 FQNNGV. V dropped 5 bases and J dropped 4; count of bases not matched to a gene: 8. The CDR3 totals 15 residues. In nucleotides, the CDR3 is TGTGCCAGCAGCCCGCTAGGACTAGCGGCATACGAGCAGTACTTC. Protein: CASSPLGLAAYEQYF.

This clone occurred once. This chain joins TRBV6-4 and TRBJ1-1; D remains ambiguous. This CDR3 region has 13 residues. The germline V gene has CDR1 MRHNA and CDR2 SNTAGT. V dropped 2 bases and J dropped 4 bases, with 8 bases sitting between them. This CDR3 is CASSDSFGTEAFF. DNA of the CDR3: TGTGCCAGCAGTGACAGTTTTGGCACTGAAGCTTTCTTT.

The V call is TRBV5-5, the J call TRBJ2-7; D not certain. Germline V gene lookup returns CDR1 SGHKS and CDR2 YYEKEE (reference sequence). The CDR3 has 15 amino acids. Trimming cost V 0 bases and J 1 base, with 11 bases left between them. The CDR3 loop is CASSLEPQVSYEQYF. CDR3 coding DNA: TGTGCCAGCAGCTTGGAACCCCAGGTTTCCTACGAGCAGTACTTC.

The CDR3 loop reads CSVEAGGETNTEAFF. CDR3 DNA: TGCAGCGTTGAAGCAGGGGGAGAGACGAACACTGAAGCTTTCTTT. The V call is TRBV29-1, the J call TRBJ1-1; 7 bases match TRBD1. Germline V gene lookup returns CDR1 SQVTM and CDR2 ANQGSEA. V lost 1 base to trimming and J lost 1 base; unmatched junction nucleotides: 6. The CDR3 is made up of 15 amino acids.

The chain has TRBV4-1 and TRBJ1-5; no reliable D call. This CDR3 is 17 amino acids long. In germline, CDR1 is MGHRA, CDR2 YSYEKL. Trimming took 0 bases from V and 3 from J, leaving 15 bases between them. CDR3 residues: CASSQDLSGSDNQPQHF. The CDR3 region has the DNA TGCGCCAGCAGCCAAGATCTTTCGGGGTCGGACAATCAGCCCCAGCATTTT.

The gene calls are TRBV6-1 and TRBJ2-3; D is unresolved. Germline assignment: CDR1 MNHNS and CDR2 SASEGT. This CDR3 region has 11 residues. V was pared by 8 bases and J by 5 bases, with 8 bases between. DNA of the CDR3: TGTGCCAGCGCCAGTCGAGATACGCAGTATTTT. Translating gives CASASRDTQYF.

V usage is TRBV4-1 and J usage is TRBJ2-7; 7 bases match TRBD1. J was trimmed by 2 bases and V by 4 bases; bases with no gene match: 5. From germline, CDR1 is MGHRA and CDR2 YSYEKL. The CDR3 consists of 14 residues. The CDR3 DNA follows: TGCGCCAGCAGCCCTACAGGGGCTACCTACGAGCAGTACTTC. Its protein product is CASSPTGATYEQYF.

The V call is TRBV19, the J call TRBJ2-4, with D perhaps TRBD1 (5 bases). Germline V CDR1 and CDR2: LNHDA, SQIVND (reference sequence). The CDR3 is 15 amino acids. V lost 5 bases and J lost 7, with 18 bases in between. CDR3 DNA: TGTGCCAGTAGTCCGGCGCCAGGGTCCTATAACATTCAGTACTTC. Protein sequence: CASSPAPGSYNIQYF.

The chain recombines TRBV7-9 with TRBJ1-4; TRBD1 agrees at 7 bases. Per germline, CDR1 SEHNR and CDR2 FQNEAQ (reference sequence). The CDR3 runs to 14 residues. Trimming cost V 5 bases and J 5 bases; bases outside gene matches: 5. The CDR3 DNA reads as TGTGCCAGCAGCCACCGGGACAGAAATGAAAAACTGTTTTTT. This encodes CASSHRDRNEKLFF.

The CDR3 sequence is CASSEGGSYNEQFF. DNA for the CDR3: TGTGCCAGCAGTGAAGGCGGCTCCTACAATGAGCAGTTCTTC. This chain uses TRBV6-1 with TRBJ2-1; D is uncertain. CDR1 is MNHNS and CDR2 is SASEGT in the germline V gene. The CDR3 covers 14 residues. V dropped 1 base and J dropped 0 bases, with 4 bases sitting between them.

The V gene is TRBV19, the J gene TRBJ2-7; D tentatively fits TRBD1 or TRBD2 (5 bases each). V was pared by 3 bases and J by 3 bases, with 9 bases between. Germline V CDR1 and CDR2: LNHDA, SQIVND (reference sequence). This CDR3 contains 13 residues. CDR3 amino acids: CASSIGAYYEQYF. The CDR3, as DNA: TGTGCCAGTAGTATCGGGGCTTACTACGAGCAGTACTTC.

The V call is TRBV7-3, the J call TRBJ1-1; D remains unclear. Germline lookup yields CDR1 SGHTA and CDR2 FQGTGA. Trimming took 5 bases from V and 4 from J, leaving 14 bases between them. This CDR3 has 14 residues. The CDR3 DNA reads TGTGCCAGCAGCCCAGGACCGCGAACCACTGAAGCTTTCTTT. Translated: CASSPGPRTTEAFF. Filled out from reference TRBV7-3 and TRBJ1-1, the complete variable domain reads GAGVSQTPSNKVTEKGKYVELRCDPISGHTALYWYRQSLGQGPEFLIYFQGTGAADDSGLPNDRFFAVRPEGSVSTLKIQRTERGDSAVYLCASSPGPRTTEAFFGQGTRLTVV.

Note on this clone: One end of the junction is discordant with germline, which a read error may explain. V usage is TRBV7-3 and J usage is TRBJ2-7; D possibly corresponds to TRBD2 (5 bases). This CDR3 spans 14 amino acids. The germline gives CDR1 SGHTA, CDR2 FQGTGA. For the CDR3, the DNA is TGTGCCAGCAGCCTAACTGGTCCCGGGGACGAGCAGTACTTC. This sequence encodes CASSLTGPGDEQYF.

This rearrangement joins TRBV28 to TRBJ2-1; 8 nucleotides agree with TRBD2. This CDR3 has 15 amino acids. Trimming removed 5 bases from V and 6 bases from J; junction bases left unmatched: 9. In germline, CDR1 is MDHEN, CDR2 SYDVKM. The CDR3 DNA follows: TGTGCCAGCAGTCTCGGGACTAGTTTAATCAATGAGCAGTTCTTC. Its translation is CASSLGTSLINEQFF.

This clone was recorded once. The chain joins TRBV7-6 to TRBJ2-1; maybe TRBD1 (5 bases). Looked up from germline, CDR1 is SGHVS and CDR2 is FNYEAQ. The CDR3 has 17 amino acids. Trimming left V 5 bases short and J 5 bases short, with 22 bases between. CDR3 amino acids: CASSTRSLSRRDNEQFF. In DNA form, the CDR3 reads TGTGCCAGCAGCACCCGATCGCTGAGTCGCAGGGACAATGAGCAGTTCTTC.

J is TRBJ2-1 and V is TRBV7-8; TRBD1 might be the D (6 bases). Trimming shortened V by 2 bases and J by 6 bases, and 8 bases separated the two germline ends. This CDR3 is 13 amino acids long. Germline V CDR1 and CDR2: SGHVS, FQNEAQ. CDR3 residues: CASSLQGFNEQFF. DNA for the CDR3: TGTGCCAGCAGCTTACAGGGGTTCAATGAGCAGTTCTTC. Variable domain in full (rest from reference TRBV7-8 and TRBJ2-1): GAGVSQSPRYKVAKRGQDVALRCDPISGHVSLFWYQQALGQGPEFLTYFQNEAQLDKSGLPSDRFFAERPEGSVSTLKIQRTQQEDSAVYLCASSLQGFNEQFFGPGTRLTVL.

This chain joins TRBV19 and TRBJ2-1; unclear D gene. The CDR3 totals 15 residues. Germline CDR1 reads LNHDA; CDR2 reads SQIVND (reference sequence). With 9 bases removed from V and 1 base from J, the gap between germline ends came to 16 bases. This chain's CDR3 is CASQPWTASYNEQFF. For the CDR3, the DNA is TGTGCCAGCCAACCCTGGACGGCTTCCTACAATGAGCAGTTCTTC.

The chain carries TRBV21-1 and TRBJ1-4. TRBV21-1 is a recognized pseudogene. The CDR3 is 18 amino acids. The CDR3 nucleotides are TGTGCCAGCAGCCCCGGGGATAACGTAGGACAGCGGGTGGAAAAACTGTTTTTT. Translated: CASSPGDNVGQRVEKLFF.

With respect to this clone: A much bigger clone sits one base away, suggesting this may be a read error. The rearrangement joins TRBV7-9 to TRBJ2-2, with 7 bases identical to TRBD2. The CDR3 has 15 residues. CDR1 is SEHNR, CDR2 FQNEAQ, per germline (reference sequence). The V gene end was trimmed by 1 base and the J gene end by 6 bases; junction bases not matched to a gene: 5. The CDR3 nucleotides are TGTGCCAGCAGCTTAGAAGGGAGGGCCGCCGGGGAGCTGTTTTTT. Protein: CASSLEGRAAGELFF.

The chain is built from TRBV7-2 and TRBJ2-4; D call uncertain. The CDR3 consists of 14 residues. V shed 5 bases and J shed 8 bases, with 16 bases lying between them. Germline V gives CDR1 SGHTA, CDR2 FQGNSA. CDR3 coding DNA: TGTGCCAGCAGCCCAACCGACTGGTTTGACATTCAGTACTTC. As protein: CASSPTDWFDIQYF.

V is TRBV7-9 and J is TRBJ2-5, with 14 bases lining up with TRBD2. With 7 bases clipped from V and 4 bases from J, the junction kept 8 bases outside the gene matches. The CDR3 contains 16 residues. The V gene's germline CDR1 is SEHNR and CDR2 FQNEAQ (reference sequence). CDR3 sequence (DNA): TGTGCCAGCATGGGACTAGCGGGGGTCATAGGAGAGACCCAGTACTTC. Translating gives CASMGLAGVIGETQYF.

This clone came up once. The chain employs TRBV6-6 and TRBJ2-3, with D perhaps matching TRBD2 (6 bases). Germline CDR1 MNHNY, CDR2 SVGAGI (reference sequence). CDR3 length equals 15 residues. V dropped 2 bases and J dropped 4 bases, with 13 bases sitting between them. In nucleotides, the CDR3 is TGTGCCAGCAGTTACCTCGCGGGGTTCGCAGATACGCAGTATTTT. As protein: CASSYLAGFADTQYF.